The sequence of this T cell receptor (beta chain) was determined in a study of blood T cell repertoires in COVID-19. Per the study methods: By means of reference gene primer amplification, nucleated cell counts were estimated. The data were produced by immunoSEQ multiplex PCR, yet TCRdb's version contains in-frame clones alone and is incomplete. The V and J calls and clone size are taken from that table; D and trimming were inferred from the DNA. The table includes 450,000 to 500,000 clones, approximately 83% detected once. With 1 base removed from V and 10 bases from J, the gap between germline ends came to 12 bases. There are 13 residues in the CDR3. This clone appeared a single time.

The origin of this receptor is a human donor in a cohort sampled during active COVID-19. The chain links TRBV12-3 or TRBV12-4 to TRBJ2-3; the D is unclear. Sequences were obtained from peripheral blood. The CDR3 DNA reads TGTGCCAGCAGTTTAGAACCCAACTTCGCGCAGTATTTT. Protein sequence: CASSLEPNFAQYF.